This TCR beta chain is drawn from a study of blood T cell repertoires in COVID-19. Across the study: Collection of acute and convalescent COVID-19 samples took place in the United States, Italy and Spain. The cDNA or gDNA used as material had been derived from T cells, B-cell-depleted T cells, or PBMCs.

In the original analysis: Estimates of nucleated cell counts were drawn from the amplification of reference gene primers. Repertoires were generated with immunoSEQ multiplex PCR, while TCRdb's copy carries only in-frame clones and drops some. Clonal size and the V and J genes are those of that table, whereas D and trimming came from the DNA. This sample yields 150,000 or so clones, of which roughly 85% are seen a single time; roughly 3% belongs to the top ten. The CDR3 length is 16 residues. The V gene lost 0 bases and the J gene lost 2 bases, with 14 bases spanning the gap. In germline, CDR1 is LNHDA, CDR2 SQIVND (reference sequence).

The TCR sequence derives from a human donor with acute or convalescent COVID-19. The donor label of this sample is uncertain. Sequences were obtained from peripheral blood. The gene calls are TRBV19 and TRBJ2-7; no firm D call. In DNA, the CDR3 is TGTGCCAGTAGTATAGATCTTTGGAACAGTCCCTACGAGCAGTACTTC. Translated, it gives CASSIDLWNSPYEQYF.